The present T cell receptor (beta chain) was sequenced within a study of response to subunit inactivated influenza vaccine (dated by TCRdb to the late 2010s). For context, the study as a whole: Deep quantitative T cell receptor repertoire profiling was used in the study to track responses to a trivalent subunit inactivated influenza vaccine. Overall results and qualifications from the work: The authors proposed that each seasonal influenza vaccination may bring in only a limited number of new T cells.

This clonotype was observed a handful of times. Its antigen is still unknown. No much larger clone is present one base from it, and per-base qualities are unavailable. From the cysteine up to the phenylalanine, the CDR3 has a length of 14 residues. CDR3 DNA is the only sequence kept; it has 42 bases, read in frame from the first base. The germline V gene (reference sequence) sets CDR1 to DFQATT and CDR2 to SNEGSKA. The V end loses 3 bases and the J end loses 4 bases, and a stretch of 13 bases separates them. Library preparation used RT-PCR. The sample was run on an Illumina HiSeq 2500. The raw public reads went through TCRdb reprocessing: fastp at Q25, MiXCR clone calling, in-frame beta chains kept. All rows with the same CDR3 protein become a single entry with the most common DNA and genes. The sample table shows approximately 490,000 distinct CDR3 sequences, and approximately 7.3% are seen once. Together, the top ten hold less than 15% of the sample.

This sample comprised PBMCs from blood, obtained roughly 24 months after vaccination. The receptor was isolated from a man aged 50-75 years who received an inactivated influenza vaccine. Donor details come from another sample of the same person, matched by shared clones. The chain is encoded by TRBV20-1 joined to TRBJ2-1; the best D guess is TRBD2, with 5 bases matching. CDR3 loop: CSARSQRHYNEQFF. At the DNA level, the sequence is TGCAGTGCTAGGTCCCAGCGGCATTACAATGAGCAGTTCTTC.